This T cell receptor (beta chain) was observed in a study of identical twins. TCRdb re-called the 5' RACE reads through MiXCR, storing one row per CDR3 protein. The data contain around 500,000 distinct CDR3 sequences, more than 13% of them seen just once; the ten biggest clones take up roughly 0.5%. This clonotype was seen only a few times. Its antigen remains unidentified. Study-level findings and limits: Among beta out-of-frame sequences, excess sharing between twins appeared weaker. When twins shared out-of-frame alpha sequences, those sequences had excess low generation probability. There is a chance that invariant MAIT and iNKT cells partially muddied zero-insertion analyses.

CDR1 is SGHRS, CDR2 YFSETQ, per germline. Deletions cut 0 bases from V and 0 bases from J, with 13 bases between. This CDR3 spans 18 amino acids. The data also belong to a second study, concerning yellow fever vaccine responses in identical twins. That report adds: Reportedly, the response of twins' T cells to the vaccine seemed partly convergent, partly personalized.

The chain joins TRBV5-1 to TRBJ2-6, with a weak D call TRBD2 (6 bases). This receptor was identified in a woman aged 18-35 years in good health. Material: CD4+ T cells sorted from blood. CDR3 sequence reads: CASSLGSAGLSGANVLTF. Written as DNA, the CDR3 is TGCGCCAGCAGCTTGGGATCGGCGGGGCTCTCTGGGGCCAACGTCCTGACTTTC.